The following is a TCR beta chain sequence with its context. The data originate from a study of Graves' ophthalmopathy and Graves' hyperthyroidism. Beta-chain TCR CDR3 regions were amplified from RNA transcripts. After a first-round RT-PCR with HTBI primers, a second-round multiplex PCR was run. MiXCR was run by TCRdb on the multiplex PCR reads, yielding one entry per CDR3 protein. Seen here are approximately 480,000 distinct CDR3 sequences, roughly an eighth observed once, and the top ten hold over 7.5%. CDR1 is MNHEY and CDR2 is SVGAGI in the germline V gene. The CDR3 contains 16 residues. Trimming at V came to 4 bases and at J to 1 base, leaving 4 bases not matched to a gene.

This clonotype was obtained from a young woman with Graves' ophthalmopathy. This chain links TRBV6-5 with TRBJ2-5, with 12 bases identical to TRBD2. Sequencing was done on a sample of blood. The CDR3 protein is CASSSATSGGQETQYF. DNA of the CDR3: TGTGCCAGCAGTTCCGCGACTAGCGGGGGCCAAGAGACCCAGTACTTC.